Each of the 5 T cell receptor beta chains below was sequenced from the same sample in a study of T cell responses to AZD1222 COVID-19 vaccine. Sequencing used immunoSEQ multiplex PCR; TCRdb keeps in-frame clones, though not all of them. In the table there are about 79,000 clones, about 84% of which are singletons. The sequencing here drew on peripheral blood, taken on day 0 of AZD1222 vaccination. Receptor source: an adult in good health.

This chain connects TRBV2 to TRBJ2-2; a possible D gene is TRBD1 (5 bases). V lost 7 bases to trimming and J lost 5 bases, with 11 bases between them. The CDR3 is made up of 13 amino acids. CDR1 is SNHLY and CDR2 is FYNNEI in the germline V gene. This CDR3 is CASKGFSTGELFF. As DNA, the CDR3 is TGTGCCAGCAAGGGGTTTAGTACCGGGGAGCTGTTTTTT.

The chain recombines TRBV18 with TRBJ2-3, with D perhaps matching TRBD2 (7 bases). The CDR3 runs to 16 residues. CDR1 KGHSH and CDR2 LQKENI come from the germline V gene. V dropped 3 bases and J dropped 4 bases, with 17 bases sitting between them. This CDR3 is CASSPLRGGASDTQYF. DNA of the CDR3: TGTGCCAGCTCACCCCTGAGGGGGGGGGCCTCAGATACGCAGTATTTT. The full variable domain, rest sourced from reference TRBV18 and TRBJ2-3, is NAGVMQNPRHLVRRRGQEARLRCSPMKGHSHVYWYRQLPEEGLKFMVYLQKENIIDESGMPKERFSAEFPKEGPSILRIQQVVRGDSAAYFCASSPLRGGASDTQYFGPGTRLTVL.

The genes are TRBV11-2 and TRBJ2-1, with D perhaps TRBD2 (7 bases). V lost 6 bases, J lost 6 bases, and 18 bases lay in between. Germline V gene sequence: CDR1 SGHAT, CDR2 FQNNGV. CDR3 length: 15 residues. The CDR3 DNA is TGTGCCAGCAGTCTGGAGGGGGGGCATTCCAATGAGCAGTTCTTC. Translating it yields CASSLEGGHSNEQFF.

The chain couples TRBV30 to TRBJ2-7, with no clear D. The germline V gene has CDR1 GTSNPN and CDR2 SVGIG (reference sequence). Trimming pared 3 bases from V and 4 bases from J, leaving 16 bases between. The CDR3 runs 14 residues. The CDR3 region has the DNA TGTGCCTGGAGGGGTTACTCTACTGATTACGAGCAGTACTTC. The encoded protein is CAWRGYSTDYEQYF. Complete variable domain (other parts from reference TRBV30 and TRBJ2-7): SQTIHQWPATLVQPVGSPLSLECTVEGTSNPNLYWYRQAAGRGLQLLFYSVGIGQISSEVPQNLSASRPQDRQFILSSKKLLLSDSGFYLCAWRGYSTDYEQYFGPGTRLTVT.

The V call is TRBV2, the J call TRBJ1-2; no clear D. Trimming stripped 1 base from V and 13 bases from J, with 10 bases between. Germline lookup yields CDR1 SNHLY and CDR2 FYNNEI. CDR3 length: 11 residues. CDR3 in DNA: TGTGCCAGCAGTGAAGGGGCCGGGTCCACCTTC. Translating it yields CASSEGAGSTF.